The 23 T cell receptor beta chains given below trace back to one sample, sequenced in a study of Graves' ophthalmopathy and Graves' hyperthyroidism (dated by TCRdb to about 2018). The instrument was an Illumina HiSeq 2000. For repertoire sequencing, TCR beta CDR3 regions were amplified from RNA transcripts. A first-round RT-PCR used HTBI primers with the Qiagen OneStep RT-PCR kit, followed by a second-round multiplex PCR, size selection and purification. The public reads were run again by TCRdb, first through fastp at Q25 and then through MiXCR, and only productive beta chains were kept. Entries that share a CDR3 protein sequence are merged under the most common genes and DNA. The sample includes 900,000 to 1,200,000 distinct CDR3 sequences, with about 36% observed a single time. The ten largest clones capture 11% of the sample. Input material: peripheral blood or thyroid tissue (not recorded which). These receptors all come from an adult man with Graves' hyperthyroidism.

This clonotype has ten or more counts. The chain is built from TRBV20-1 and TRBJ2-7; no firm D call. Trimming removed 0 bases from V and 2 bases from J, with 8 bases in between. CDR1 and CDR2 (germline): DFQATT, SNEGSKA (reference sequence). This CDR3 comprises 13 residues. In nucleotides, the CDR3 is TGCAGTGCTAGAGATCCGACAACCTACGAGCAGTACTTC. It encodes CSARDPTTYEQYF.

The chain links TRBV10-2 to TRBJ2-7, with D uncertain. CDR1 and CDR2 from the germline V gene are WSHSY and SAAADI. The CDR3 extends over 16 amino acids. Deletions cut 3 bases from V and 0 bases from J, with 15 bases between. The CDR3 sequence: CASSEWSWASSYEQYF. The CDR3, as DNA: TGCGCCAGCAGTGAATGGTCTTGGGCGAGCTCCTACGAGCAGTACTTC.

This clonotype has only a few counts. This chain uses TRBV6-5 with TRBJ1-5; 9 nucleotides match TRBD1. CDR3 size: 15 residues. Germline CDR1 reads MNHEY; CDR2 reads SVGAGI. The V segment lost 6 bases and the J segment 6 bases; nucleotides outside the gene matches: 9. CDR3 nucleotide sequence: TGTGCCAGCAGCGCGACAGGGGGGCAGGGTCAGCCCCAGCATTTT. Translation: CASSATGGQGQPQHF.

This clonotype came up a few times. The chain employs TRBV2 and TRBJ1-5, with a tentative D call TRBD1 (6 bases). This CDR3 spans 14 amino acids. Looked up from germline, CDR1 is SNHLY and CDR2 is FYNNEI. V gave up 1 base and J gave up 9 bases, with 13 bases separating them. The CDR3: CASSEGGGIGPQHF. The DNA of the CDR3 is TGTGCCAGCAGTGAAGGAGGGGGAATTGGGCCCCAGCATTTT.

The genes are TRBV7-7 and TRBJ1-1, with D perhaps matching TRBD1 (6 bases). CDR1 is SSHAT and CDR2 is FNYEAQ in the germline V gene (reference sequence). The CDR3 totals 14 residues. V lost 5 bases to trimming and J lost 6 bases, with 16 bases between them. The CDR3 region has the DNA TGTGCCAGCAGCGTAAACAGGGAATTCGCTGAAGCTTTCTTT. This gives the protein CASSVNREFAEAFF.

Worth noting for this clonotype: The junction departs from germline at one end; a sequencing error may be responsible. The chain employs TRBV4-1 and TRBJ2-7; 10 nucleotides match TRBD2. Germline lookup yields CDR1 MGHRA and CDR2 YSYEKL. The CDR3 is 15 residues long. The CDR3 nucleotides are TGTGCCAGCAGCCACGGTCGGACTAGCGGCTACGAGCAGTACTTC. Translated, it gives CASSHGRTSGYEQYF.

V is TRBV20-1 and J is TRBJ2-7, with D possibly being TRBD1 (5 bases). The CDR3 consists of 13 residues. Per the germline V gene, CDR1 is DFQATT and CDR2 is SNEGSKA (reference sequence). Trimming took 6 bases from V and 2 from J, leaving 14 bases between them. DNA of the CDR3: TGCAGTGCCCAGCCGGCCAGGGCCTACGAGCAGTACTTC. Translation gives CSAQPARAYEQYF.

The chain uses TRBV5-1 and TRBJ2-5, with D possibly TRBD1 on 6 matching bases. V lost 0 bases and J lost 4, with 13 bases in between. Germline V lookup: CDR1 SGHRS, CDR2 YFSETQ. CDR3 size: 15 residues. The chain's CDR3 is CASSLAVGAGETQYF. The CDR3 nucleotides are TGCGCCAGCAGCTTGGCCGTGGGGGCGGGAGAGACCCAGTACTTC. The whole variable domain, filled in from reference TRBV5-1 and TRBJ2-5, reads KAGVTQTPRYLIKTRGQQVTLSCSPISGHRSVSWYQQTPGQGLQFLFEYFSETQRNKGNFPGRFSGRQFSNSRSEMNVSTLELGDSALYLCASSLAVGAGETQYFGPGTRLLVL.

The V gene is TRBV20-1, the J gene TRBJ2-7; TRBD2 matches at 14 bases. Unmatched junction bases numbered 14, after V lost 6 bases and J lost 7 bases. This CDR3 comprises 16 residues. Looked up from germline, CDR1 is DFQATT and CDR2 is SNEGSKA (reference sequence). The CDR3 is CSAPPTSGRALWEQYF. The CDR3 DNA follows: TGCAGTGCCCCGCCGACTAGCGGGAGGGCCCTTTGGGAGCAGTACTTC.

The genes are TRBV28 and TRBJ1-2; D is unclear. This CDR3 has 13 residues. Trimming shortened V by 3 bases and J by 0 bases, and 5 bases separated the two germline ends. Germline V CDR1 and CDR2: MDHEN, SYDVKM. This chain's CDR3 is CASSFTTNYGYTF. CDR3 nucleotide sequence: TGTGCCAGCAGTTTCACTACTAACTATGGCTACACCTTC.

V usage is TRBV5-1 and J usage is TRBJ2-7, with D unresolved. Germline V gene sequence: CDR1 SGHRS, CDR2 YFSETQ. CDR3 length: 14 residues. The ends were cut back, 0 bases at V and 6 bases at J, with 13 bases in the middle. CDR3 sequence (DNA): TGCGCCAGCAGCTTGGTCGCCAGTGGTCGCGAGCAGTACTTC. This encodes CASSLVASGREQYF.

This clonotype turned up a few times. This chain links TRBV9 with TRBJ2-2; possible D gene TRBD2, 6 bases. V dropped 6 bases and J dropped 7 bases, with 16 bases sitting between them. Germline V gene data show CDR1 as SGDLS and CDR2 as YYNGEE. The CDR3 is made up of 14 amino acids. The CDR3 spells CASTKEGGNGELFF. The CDR3 nucleotides read TGTGCCAGCACCAAAGAGGGAGGAAACGGGGAGCTGTTTTTT.

The V gene is TRBV12-3 or TRBV12-4, the J gene TRBJ1-1; the D gene is possibly TRBD1 (6 bases). Trimming removed 4 bases from V and 7 bases from J, with 25 bases in between. The CDR3 runs 17 residues. The CDR3 bases are TGTGCCAGCAGTTGGGCACCCAGGGGTCACGAAGGGTATGAAGCTTTCTTT. Translation gives CASSWAPRGHEGYEAFF.

This clonotype was seen only a few times. Likely a read error: the CDR3 ends without its conserved phenylalanine or tryptophan. The DNA is left out, because the CDR3 cannot be placed on it with certainty; the CDR3 is given as TCRdb lists it. The CDR3 is CSVGGGKGY. V gene TRBV29-1 combines with J gene TRBJ1-4; TRBD1, the D gene given by the table, was not confirmed from the DNA. Germline CDR1 SQVTM, CDR2 ANQGSEA. With termini counted, the CDR3 has 9 amino acids.

The rearrangement joins TRBV24-1 to TRBJ2-7; D may be TRBD1 or TRBD2 (5 bases each). Trimming stripped 5 bases from V and 3 bases from J, with 16 bases between. The length of the CDR3 is 15 residues. Germline CDR1 is KGHDR and CDR2 is SFDVKD. Here the CDR3 reads CATSAGGQGFYEQYF. The CDR3 DNA follows: TGTGCCACCAGTGCAGGAGGCCAGGGTTTCTACGAGCAGTACTTC.

This clonotype was recorded a few times. J is TRBJ2-7 and V is TRBV5-6; perhaps TRBD2 as D (6 bases). Germline CDR1 SGHDT, CDR2 YYEEEE. V lost 0 bases and J 2 bases, leaving 15 bases between the germline ends. The CDR3 covers 16 residues. As DNA, the CDR3 is TGTGCCAGCAGCTTGGTTTACGCGGGACTCGCCTACGAGCAGTACTTC. Translated: CASSLVYAGLAYEQYF.

With regard to this clonotype: Being one base from a much bigger clone, this may be a read error. The chain is built from TRBV2 and TRBJ1-2; perhaps TRBD1 as D (5 bases). Germline CDR1 reads SNHLY; CDR2 reads FYNNEI. The CDR3 is 13 amino acids. Trimming stripped 11 bases from V and 4 bases from J, with 17 bases between. The CDR3 sequence: CAGGGDPAYGYTF. DNA of the CDR3: TGTGCCGGCGGGGGGGACCCAGCCTATGGCTACACCTTC.

At least ten counts were recorded for this clonotype. This chain links TRBV4-1 with TRBJ1-2; 8 bases map to TRBD1. Germline CDR1 reads MGHRA; CDR2 reads YSYEKL. V shed 0 bases and J 8 bases; nucleotides not matched to a gene: 8. The CDR3 has 15 amino acids. This CDR3 reads CASSQDPGGVSGYTF. The CDR3 bases are TGCGCCAGCAGCCAAGATCCAGGGGGCGTCAGCGGCTACACCTTC.

The gene calls are TRBV5-8 and TRBJ2-2, with TRBD1 identical over 11 bases. The germline V gene has CDR1 SGHTS and CDR2 YDEGEE. With V trimmed by 2 bases and J by 4 bases, 1 base remained unmatched. The CDR3 sequence is 15 residues long. This CDR3 reads CASSFGTGGTGELFF. CDR3 nucleotide sequence: TGTGCCAGCAGCTTTGGGACAGGGGGCACCGGGGAGCTGTTTTTT.

The V gene is TRBV2, the J gene TRBJ1-1; D unclear. The V end was cut by 2 bases, the J end by 5 bases, with 9 bases between. Germline CDR1 SNHLY, CDR2 FYNNEI. This CDR3 comprises 13 residues. CDR3 in DNA: TGTGCCAGCAGTGAAAAGGGCTGGACTGAAGCTTTCTTT. Translation gives CASSEKGWTEAFF.

Notes on this clonotype: At one boundary the junction diverges from the germline segment, which might be a read error. The chain employs TRBV10-3 and TRBJ2-7; 7 bases fit TRBD1. The germline CDR1 and CDR2 sequences are ENHRY and SYGVKD. The CDR3 length is 15 residues. The chain's CDR3 is CASSDDRASSYEQYF. In DNA, the CDR3 is TGTGCCAGCAGTGACGACAGGGCGAGCTCCTACGAGCAGTACTTC.

The gene calls are TRBV29-1 and TRBJ2-2, with 13 bases that match TRBD2. The germline V gene encodes CDR1 SQVTM and CDR2 ANQGSEA. This CDR3 contains 15 residues. V shed 7 bases, J shed 5 bases, and the junction held 7 bases outside the gene matches. The CDR3 sequence is CSGRLAGGPTGELFF. The CDR3 bases are TGCAGCGGTAGACTAGCGGGAGGTCCTACCGGGGAGCTGTTTTTT.

This clonotype was detected a few times. The chain recombines TRBV29-1 with TRBJ2-7; D perhaps matches TRBD2 (7 bases). The CDR3 length is 12 residues. V was clipped by 4 bases and J by 7 bases, with 14 bases between them. CDR1 is SQVTM, CDR2 ANQGSEA, per germline. CDR3 in DNA: TGCAGCGTTGTTCCAGCGGGACATGAGCAGTACTTC. This codes for CSVVPAGHEQYF.